The clone carrying this T cell receptor beta chain was seen many times. Each CDR3 protein gets one entry after TCRdb re-called the RT-PCR reads with MiXCR. The table lists some 570,000 distinct CDR3 sequences, around 11% of them singletons, with approximately 11% in the top ten. Germline-derived CDR1 and CDR2 are LGHDT and YNNKEL (reference sequence). The V and J ends lost 6 bases and 5 bases respectively, with 10 bases between them. This CDR3 is built from 12 residues. This entry belongs to a study of response to subunit inactivated influenza vaccine. These same data were also listed under a study on T cells expressing NK-cell markers. That publication notes: For TCR beta, cDNA was produced by 5'RACE template switching with UMIs. Each TCR beta repertoire originated in sorted T cells that were CD3+CD56+NKG2C+, CD3+CD56+NKG2C- or CD3+CD56-NKG2C+. Seven of eight sequenced donors tested HCMV-seropositive; one tested seronegative. NKG2C+ dominant clonotype frequencies in 5 or 6 donors were 1.0-7.0% of CD8+ T cells. Whether expanded NKG2C+ T cell clones were HCMV-specific remained unclear.

The V and J genes are TRBV3-1 and TRBJ1-2, with D perhaps matching TRBD1 (5 bases). This clonotype originated in a man aged 50 to 59 who received an inactivated influenza vaccine. The sample here was PBMCs from blood, taken on the day of vaccination. Here the CDR3 reads CASSRGEYGYTF. The CDR3 nucleotides read TGTGCCAGCAGTAGAGGGGAGTATGGCTACACCTTC.